The T cell receptor beta chain described here comes from a study of blood T cell repertoires in COVID-19. This clone was found a few times. V lost 2 bases, J lost 7 bases, and 3 bases stayed unmatched. Germline V gene lookup returns CDR1 SGHDN and CDR2 FVKESK. The CDR3 is 15 amino acids. Sequencing used immunoSEQ multiplex PCR; TCRdb keeps in-frame clones, though not all of them. The repertoire includes 20,000 to 25,000 clones, around 67% of them detected once, and 15% to 20% sits in the top ten. The genes are TRBV14 and TRBJ2-1, with 12 bases fitting TRBD2. Source material: peripheral blood. The receptor's source is a human donor in a cohort sampled during active or convalescent COVID-19. CDR3 loop: CASSQILAGGNEQFF. CDR3 nucleotides: TGTGCCAGCAGCCAAATACTAGCGGGGGGTAATGAGCAGTTCTTC.